The entry that follows covers one T cell receptor beta chain sequence. The data derive from a study of control samples from healthy donors and cancer patients. TCRdb keeps only in-frame clones here, not all; method: immunoSEQ multiplex PCR. The sample carries fewer than 70,000 clones, approximately 94% recorded once. The germline V gene has CDR1 LNHDA and CDR2 SQIVND (reference sequence). Losses at the gene ends were 3 bases for V and 5 bases for J; bases not matched to a gene: 3. The CDR3 runs to 14 residues. V usage is TRBV19 and J usage is TRBJ2-1, with 8 bases aligning to TRBD2. The source of this sequence is a man between 25 and 39 years old in good health. The sequenced material came from blood. The CDR3, as DNA: TGTGCCAGTAGTATTCCAGCGGGGGACAATGAGCAGTTCTTC. Translated, it gives CASSIPAGDNEQFF.